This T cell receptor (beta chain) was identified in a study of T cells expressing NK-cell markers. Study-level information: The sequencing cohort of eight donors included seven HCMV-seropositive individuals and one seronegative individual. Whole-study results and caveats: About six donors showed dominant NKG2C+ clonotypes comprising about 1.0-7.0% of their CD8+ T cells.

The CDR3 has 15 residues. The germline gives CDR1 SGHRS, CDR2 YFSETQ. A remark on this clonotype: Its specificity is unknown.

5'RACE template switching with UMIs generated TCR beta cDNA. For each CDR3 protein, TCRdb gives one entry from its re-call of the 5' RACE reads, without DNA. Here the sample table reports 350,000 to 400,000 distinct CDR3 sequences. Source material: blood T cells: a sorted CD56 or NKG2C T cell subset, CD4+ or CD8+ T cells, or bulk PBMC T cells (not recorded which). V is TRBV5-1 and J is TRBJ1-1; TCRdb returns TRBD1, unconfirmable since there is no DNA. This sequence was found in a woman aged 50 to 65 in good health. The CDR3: CASSFGTGVNTEAFF.